This T cell receptor (beta chain) was obtained from a study of shared clonotypes between healthy human individuals. Study at large: Three plates each covered CD4 naive and memory; CD8 naive two, CD8 memory one. The study, taken as a whole, reports: Among non-shared clonotypes, generation probabilities were lower than among those shared by all four donors.

The table came from immunoSEQ multiplex PCR; TCRdb's copy has only in-frame clones and leaves some out. This sample has a few million clones, with under 95% found just once. Turning to this clone: As yet, its antigen is unknown. One junction end does not reproduce the germline sequence, and a read error may be involved.

Donors, without exception, were Caucasian adults residing in Nashville, Tennessee. The CDR3 sequence is 14 residues long. Looked up from germline, CDR1 is SGHRS and CDR2 is YFSETQ. The sample was naive CD4+ T cells from PBMCs. Indicated subset: CD45RA+ positively selected. This receptor was taken from a man between 18 and 35 years old in good health. Some clones in this sample may be carry-over from other donors' samples. The rearrangement links TRBV5-1 to TRBJ2-1; 16 bases are shared with TRBD2. CDR3 DNA sequence: TGCGCCAGCAGCTTAGGGGGACTAGCGGGAGGGCCGGTCTTC. Translating gives CASSLGGLAGGPVF.